This T cell receptor beta chain was identified in a study of cytomegalovirus exposure and HLA in healthy donors. The protocol was immunoSEQ multiplex PCR, while the TCRdb copy is restricted to in-frame clones and leaves out a portion. Among about 120,000 clones listed, approximately 95% were seen once. Trimming pared 5 bases from V and 4 bases from J, leaving 14 bases between. Germline V gives CDR1 MNHEY, CDR2 SVGAGI. CDR3 length: 15 residues. The source material was PBMCs. The TCR was taken from a man aged 18 to 29 in good health and CMV-seronegative. This chain links TRBV6-5 with TRBJ2-2; TRBD1 is a possible D gene (6 bases). This CDR3 reads CASSLTGSTTGELFF. CDR3 coding DNA: TGTGCCAGCAGTCTGACAGGTTCCACCACCGGGGAGCTGTTTTTT.